The rows below give T cell receptor beta chains drawn from one sample of a study of cytomegalovirus exposure and HLA in healthy donors. The method was immunoSEQ multiplex PCR; TCRdb's version includes in-frame clones alone and lacks a portion of them. The sample includes tens of thousands of clones, 88% of them seen just once. Sequencing input: PBMCs. These receptors all stem from a woman in her twenties or thirties in good health and CMV-seronegative. CDR3s include the opening cysteine and the closing phenylalanine or tryptophan. The order of the fields is V gene, J gene, CDR3 protein.

v_call: TRBV2; j_call: TRBJ1-1; cdr3_aa: CASSTGGTGNTEAFF
v_call: TRBV11-2; j_call: TRBJ2-7; cdr3_aa: CASSFADSGVSSYEQYF
v_call: TRBV29-1; j_call: TRBJ2-4; cdr3_aa: CSVITGTGINIQYF
v_call: TRBV5-1; j_call: TRBJ2-7; cdr3_aa: CASSVTTRRYEQYF
v_call: TRBV10-2; j_call: TRBJ2-7; cdr3_aa: CASTRGVGYEQYF
v_call: TRBV9; j_call: TRBJ1-4; cdr3_aa: CASSPETPGGRTNEKLFF
v_call: TRBV5-1; j_call: TRBJ2-3; cdr3_aa: CASSLQLAVGTDTQYF
v_call: TRBV9; j_call: TRBJ2-2; cdr3_aa: CASSGRTEGPGGELFF
v_call: TRBV6-6; j_call: TRBJ2-7; cdr3_aa: CASSYSRGNEQYF
v_call: TRBV28; j_call: TRBJ2-7; cdr3_aa: CASSLAGTGAGEQYF
v_call: TRBV6-5; j_call: TRBJ1-2; cdr3_aa: CASSLTGEGFGYTF
v_call: TRBV29-1; j_call: TRBJ2-5; cdr3_aa: CSAAPQGMNEETQYF
v_call: TRBV19; j_call: TRBJ1-5; cdr3_aa: CASSIRVQGSQPQHF
v_call: TRBV19; j_call: TRBJ2-7; cdr3_aa: CASSIVGGFLGEQYF
v_call: TRBV28; j_call: TRBJ2-1; cdr3_aa: CASSFPGDEQFF
v_call: TRBV25-1; j_call: TRBJ1-5; cdr3_aa: CASSELNQPQHF
v_call: TRBV5-1; j_call: TRBJ2-7; cdr3_aa: CASSRKDRAGEQYF
v_call: TRBV7-8; j_call: TRBJ2-1; cdr3_aa: CASSLTSGFTHEQFF
v_call: TRBV6-5; j_call: TRBJ1-1; cdr3_aa: CASSSRQGTYTEAFF
v_call: TRBV5-1; j_call: TRBJ1-1; cdr3_aa: CASSPDRRGTEAFF
v_call: TRBV28; j_call: TRBJ2-1; cdr3_aa: CASSFLAGVPEQFF
v_call: TRBV14; j_call: TRBJ2-7; cdr3_aa: CASSQDSGGPREQYF